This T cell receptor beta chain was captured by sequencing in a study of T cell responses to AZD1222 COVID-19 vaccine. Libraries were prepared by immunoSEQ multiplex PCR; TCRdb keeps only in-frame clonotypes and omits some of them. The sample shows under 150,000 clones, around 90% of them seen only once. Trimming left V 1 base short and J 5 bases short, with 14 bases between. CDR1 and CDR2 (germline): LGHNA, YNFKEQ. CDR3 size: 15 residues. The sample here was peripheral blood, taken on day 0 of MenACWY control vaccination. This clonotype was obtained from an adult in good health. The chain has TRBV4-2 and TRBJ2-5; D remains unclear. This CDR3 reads CASSQVAGPRETQYF. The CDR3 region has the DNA TGTGCCAGCAGCCAAGTAGCCGGGCCCCGGGAGACCCAGTACTTC.